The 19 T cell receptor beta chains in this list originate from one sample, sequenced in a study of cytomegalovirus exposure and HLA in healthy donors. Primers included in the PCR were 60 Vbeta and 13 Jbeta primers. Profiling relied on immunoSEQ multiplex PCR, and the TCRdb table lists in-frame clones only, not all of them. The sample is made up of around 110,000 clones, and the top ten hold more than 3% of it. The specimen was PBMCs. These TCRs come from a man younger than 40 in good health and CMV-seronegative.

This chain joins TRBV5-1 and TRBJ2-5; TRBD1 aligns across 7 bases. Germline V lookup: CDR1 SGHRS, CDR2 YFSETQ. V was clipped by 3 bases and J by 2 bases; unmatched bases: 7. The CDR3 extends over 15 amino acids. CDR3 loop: CASSYGTAMQETQYF. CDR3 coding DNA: TGCGCCAGCAGCTACGGGACAGCAATGCAAGAGACCCAGTACTTC.

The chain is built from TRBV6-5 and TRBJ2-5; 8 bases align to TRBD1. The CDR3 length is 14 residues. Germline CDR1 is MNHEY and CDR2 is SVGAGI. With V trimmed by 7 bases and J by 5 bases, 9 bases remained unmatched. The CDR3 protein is CASTPAGGIETQYF. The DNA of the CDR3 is TGTGCCAGCACCCCGGCAGGGGGCATTGAGACCCAGTACTTC.

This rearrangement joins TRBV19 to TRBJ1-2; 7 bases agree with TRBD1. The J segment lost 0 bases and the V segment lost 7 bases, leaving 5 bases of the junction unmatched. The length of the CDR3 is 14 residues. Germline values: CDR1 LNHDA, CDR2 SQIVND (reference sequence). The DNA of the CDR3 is TGTGCCAGTAATCCGACAGGGACTAACTATGGCTACACCTTC. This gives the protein CASNPTGTNYGYTF.

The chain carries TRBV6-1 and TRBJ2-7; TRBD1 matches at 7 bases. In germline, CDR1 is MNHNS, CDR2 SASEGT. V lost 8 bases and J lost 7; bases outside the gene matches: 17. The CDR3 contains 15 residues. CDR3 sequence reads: CASQLAGTASREQYF. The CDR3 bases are TGTGCCAGCCAACTCGCCGGGACAGCATCTCGGGAGCAGTACTTC.

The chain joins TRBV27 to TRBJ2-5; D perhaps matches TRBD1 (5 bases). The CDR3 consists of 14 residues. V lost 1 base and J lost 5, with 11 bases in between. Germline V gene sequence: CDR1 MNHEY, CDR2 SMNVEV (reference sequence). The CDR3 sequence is CASSLLGPRETQYF. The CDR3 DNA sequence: TGTGCCAGCAGTTTATTGGGGCCGAGGGAGACCCAGTACTTC.

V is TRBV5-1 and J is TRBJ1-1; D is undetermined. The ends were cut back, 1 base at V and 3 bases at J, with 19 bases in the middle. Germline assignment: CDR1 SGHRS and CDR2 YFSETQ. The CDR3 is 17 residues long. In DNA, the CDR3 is TGCGCCAGCAGCTTGCGCTCTTACGGCGGCAGCTACACTGAAGCTTTCTTT. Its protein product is CASSLRSYGGSYTEAFF.

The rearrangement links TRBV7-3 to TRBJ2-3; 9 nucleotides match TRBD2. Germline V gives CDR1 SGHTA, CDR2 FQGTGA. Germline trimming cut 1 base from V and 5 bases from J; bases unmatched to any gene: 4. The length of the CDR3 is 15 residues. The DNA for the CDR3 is TGTGCCAGCAGCTTAAGGCGGGGGGGCCGAGATACGCAGTATTTT. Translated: CASSLRRGGRDTQYF.

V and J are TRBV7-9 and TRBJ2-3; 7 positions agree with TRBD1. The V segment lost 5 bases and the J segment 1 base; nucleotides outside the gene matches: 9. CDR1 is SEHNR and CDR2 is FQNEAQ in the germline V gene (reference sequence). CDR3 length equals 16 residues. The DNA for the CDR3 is TGTGCCAGCAGCCCCCTCAGGGGGATAGGCACAGATACGCAGTATTTT. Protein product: CASSPLRGIGTDTQYF.

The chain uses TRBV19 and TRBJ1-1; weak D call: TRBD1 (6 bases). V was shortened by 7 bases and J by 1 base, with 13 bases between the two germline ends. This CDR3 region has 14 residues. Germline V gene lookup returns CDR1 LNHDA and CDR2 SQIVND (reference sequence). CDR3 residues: CASNPGQKNTEAFF. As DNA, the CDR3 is TGTGCCAGTAACCCGGGACAAAAGAACACTGAAGCTTTCTTT. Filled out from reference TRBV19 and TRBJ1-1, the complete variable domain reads DGGITQSPKYLFRKEGQNVTLSCEQNLNHDAMYWYRQDPGQGLRLIYYSQIVNDFQKGDIAEGYSVSREKKESFPLTVTSAQKNPTAFYLCASNPGQKNTEAFFGQGTRLTVV.

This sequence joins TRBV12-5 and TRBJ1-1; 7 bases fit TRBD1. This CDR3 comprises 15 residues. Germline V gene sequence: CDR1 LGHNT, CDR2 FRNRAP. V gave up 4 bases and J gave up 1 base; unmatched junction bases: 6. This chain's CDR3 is CASGSPDRKNTEAFF. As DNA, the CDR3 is TGTGCTAGTGGTTCCCCGGACAGGAAGAACACTGAAGCTTTCTTT. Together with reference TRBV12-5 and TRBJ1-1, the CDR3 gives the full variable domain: DARVTQTPRHKVTEMGQEVTMRCQPILGHNTVFWYRQTMMQGLELLAYFRNRAPLDDSGMPKDRFSAEMPDATLATLKIQPSEPRDSAVYFCASGSPDRKNTEAFFGQGTRLTVV.

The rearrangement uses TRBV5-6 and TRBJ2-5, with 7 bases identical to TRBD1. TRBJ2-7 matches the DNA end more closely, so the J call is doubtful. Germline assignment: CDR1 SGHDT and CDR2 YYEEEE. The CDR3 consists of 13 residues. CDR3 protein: CASSPGQPSEQYF. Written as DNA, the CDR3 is TGTGCCAGCAGTCCGGGACAGCCTTCCGAGCAGTACTTC.

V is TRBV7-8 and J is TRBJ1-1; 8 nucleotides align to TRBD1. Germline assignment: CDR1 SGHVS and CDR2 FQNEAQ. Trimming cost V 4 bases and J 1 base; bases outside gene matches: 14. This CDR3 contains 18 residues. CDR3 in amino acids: CASSSLPAGGIPNTEAFF. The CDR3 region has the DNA TGTGCCAGCAGCTCCCTCCCGGCAGGGGGCATCCCGAACACTGAAGCTTTCTTT.

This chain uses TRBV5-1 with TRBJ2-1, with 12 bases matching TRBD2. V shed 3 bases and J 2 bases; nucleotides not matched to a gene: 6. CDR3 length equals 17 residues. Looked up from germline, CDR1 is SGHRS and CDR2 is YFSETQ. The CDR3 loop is CASSSYTSGGTYNEQFF. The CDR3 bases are TGCGCCAGCAGCTCGTATACTAGCGGGGGGACCTACAATGAGCAGTTCTTC.

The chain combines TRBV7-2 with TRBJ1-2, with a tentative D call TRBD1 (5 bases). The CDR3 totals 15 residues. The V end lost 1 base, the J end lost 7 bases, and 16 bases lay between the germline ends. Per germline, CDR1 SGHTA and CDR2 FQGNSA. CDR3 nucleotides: TGTGCCAGCAGCTTAGACCAGGGCCAAAAAGTTGGCTACACCTTC. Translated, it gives CASSLDQGQKVGYTF.

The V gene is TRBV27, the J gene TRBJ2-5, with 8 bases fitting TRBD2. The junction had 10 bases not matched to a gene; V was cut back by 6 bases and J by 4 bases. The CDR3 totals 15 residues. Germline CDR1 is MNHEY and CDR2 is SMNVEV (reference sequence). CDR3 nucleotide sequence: TGTGCCAGCAGACCGTTCGGGGGGGGGCTAGAGACCCAGTACTTC. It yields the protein CASRPFGGGLETQYF.

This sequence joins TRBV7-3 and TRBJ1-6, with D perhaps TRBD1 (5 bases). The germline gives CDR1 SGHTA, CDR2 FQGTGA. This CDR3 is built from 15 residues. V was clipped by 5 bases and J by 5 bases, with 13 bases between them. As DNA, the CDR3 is TGTGCCAGCAGCCTCCTTGGGGCAGATAATTCACCCCTCCACTTT. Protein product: CASSLLGADNSPLHF.

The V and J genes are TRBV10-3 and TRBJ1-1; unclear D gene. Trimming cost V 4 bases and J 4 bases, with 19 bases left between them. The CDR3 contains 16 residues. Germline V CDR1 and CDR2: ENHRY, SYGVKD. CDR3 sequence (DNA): TGTGCCATCAGTGTCGGCGGCCTCCGGGGTGCCACTGAAGCTTTCTTT. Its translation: CAISVGGLRGATEAFF.

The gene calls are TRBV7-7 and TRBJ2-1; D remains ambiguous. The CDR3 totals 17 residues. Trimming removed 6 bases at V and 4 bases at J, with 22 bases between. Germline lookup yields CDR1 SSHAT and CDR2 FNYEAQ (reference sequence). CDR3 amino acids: CASRQVRARTGYNEQFF. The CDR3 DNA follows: TGTGCCAGCAGGCAGGTTCGTGCTCGTACTGGATACAATGAGCAGTTCTTC.

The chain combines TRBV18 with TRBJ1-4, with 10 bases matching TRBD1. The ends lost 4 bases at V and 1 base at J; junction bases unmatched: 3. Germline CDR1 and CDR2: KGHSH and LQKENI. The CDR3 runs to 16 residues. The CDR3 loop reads CASSRRDRGTNEKLFF. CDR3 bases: TGTGCCAGCTCACGCAGGGACAGGGGAACTAATGAAAAACTGTTTTTT.